The 11 T cell receptor beta chains below were found in one sample sequenced in a study of blood T cells in healthy people across ages. A second PCR, run for roughly 7 to 12 cycles, used a sample-barcoded 5' primer plus a J-beta primer mix. TCRdb called the 5' RACE reads again in MiXCR, with one record for every CDR3 protein. The data hold roughly 1,500,000 distinct CDR3 sequences, with roughly 32% observed a single time. The specimen sequenced was blood. The source is a woman aged 30 to 39 in good health.

The table lists this clonotype with a few counts. This chain connects TRBV20-1 to TRBJ2-3; 10 bases match TRBD2. Looked up from germline, CDR1 is DFQATT and CDR2 is SNEGSKA (reference sequence). The CDR3 runs 14 residues. J gave up 4 bases and V 6 bases, and 7 bases lay outside the gene matches. The CDR3, as DNA: TGCAGTGCGAGGGCGGGACTAGCGTCAGATACGCAGTATTTT. It codes for CSARAGLASDTQYF.

This clonotype was observed a handful of times. V usage is TRBV7-9 and J usage is TRBJ2-1, with 8 bases matching TRBD2. The J segment lost 5 bases and the V segment lost 4 bases, leaving 13 bases of the junction unmatched. The V gene's germline CDR1 is SEHNR and CDR2 FQNEAQ (reference sequence). The CDR3 runs 17 residues. CDR3: CASSSTVGGRRNNEQFF. The CDR3 coding sequence is TGTGCCAGCAGCTCTACCGTGGGCGGGAGGAGAAACAATGAGCAGTTCTTC.

J is TRBJ2-1 and V is TRBV20-1; 9 bases agree with TRBD2. Trimming took 0 bases from V and 8 from J; bases not matched to a gene: 11. CDR1 is DFQATT and CDR2 is SNEGSKA in the germline V gene (reference sequence). The CDR3 totals 16 residues. This CDR3 is CSARDLGNSGSDEQFF. The CDR3 DNA is TGCAGTGCTAGAGATCTGGGGAATAGCGGGAGTGATGAGCAGTTCTTC.

As to this clonotype: A much larger clone is a single base away; this may be a read error. As DNA, the CDR3 is TGCAGTGCTAGAGCTCCACAGTATGACTACACCTTC. It is translated as CSARAPQYDYTF. The rearrangement joins TRBV20-1 to TRBJ1-2; D call uncertain. The CDR3 sequence is 12 residues long. Germline CDR1 reads DFQATT; CDR2 reads SNEGSKA (reference sequence).

This clonotype was observed a handful of times. The rearrangement links TRBV5-1 to TRBJ1-4, with no clear D. Germline V lookup: CDR1 SGHRS, CDR2 YFSETQ. The CDR3 contains 13 residues. The V gene lost 6 bases and the J gene lost 5 bases, with 11 bases spanning the gap. The CDR3 reads CASKELRNEKLFF. The DNA for the CDR3 is TGCGCCAGCAAGGAGTTGAGGAATGAAAAACTGTTTTTT.

CDR3 sequence (DNA): TGTGCCAGCAGCTTGGGGGCCACCACCGGGGAGCTGTTTTTT. This gives the protein CASSLGATTGELFF. The genes are TRBV5-4 and TRBJ2-2, with D hard to call. This CDR3 is built from 14 residues. Looked up from germline, CDR1 is SGHNT and CDR2 is YYREEE (reference sequence). The V and J ends lost 0 bases and 4 bases respectively, with 7 bases between them.

At least ten counts were recorded for this clonotype. V usage is TRBV20-1 and J usage is TRBJ2-5; 10 bases agree with TRBD1. Germline V gives CDR1 DFQATT, CDR2 SNEGSKA (reference sequence). Trimming took 4 bases from V and 3 from J; bases not matched to a gene: 11. The CDR3 has 16 amino acids. The CDR3 is CSAIPADRGTEETQYF. In DNA, the CDR3 is TGCAGTGCTATACCAGCGGACAGGGGGACGGAAGAGACCCAGTACTTC.

The sample holds a few counts of this clonotype. The V call is TRBV7-3, the J call TRBJ2-6; no clear D gene. The CDR3 sequence is 14 residues long. CDR1 is SGHTA and CDR2 is FQGTGA in the germline V gene. Trimming shortened V by 6 bases and J by 4 bases, and 10 bases separated the two germline ends. CDR3 nucleotide sequence: TGTGCCAGCAGTCTGAAATCCGGGGCCAACGTCCTGACTTTC. Its protein product is CASSLKSGANVLTF.

V gene TRBV29-1 combines with J gene TRBJ2-3, with a possible D match to TRBD2 (6 bases). CDR3 length: 12 amino acids. The germline gives CDR1 SQVTM, CDR2 ANQGSEA. V dropped 6 bases and J dropped 4 bases, with 11 bases sitting between them. The chain's CDR3 is CSVGEAPDTQYF. As DNA, the CDR3 is TGCAGCGTGGGGGAGGCCCCAGATACGCAGTATTTT.

This clonotype appeared a few times. The genes are TRBV6-1 and TRBJ2-5; TRBD2 matches at 9 bases. The CDR3 is 18 residues long. The junction had 11 bases not matched to a gene; V was cut back by 3 bases and J by 0 bases. Germline CDR1 MNHNS, CDR2 SASEGT. CDR3 protein: CASSDRLSGTSYQETQYF. CDR3 coding DNA: TGTGCCAGCAGTGATAGGTTGTCGGGGACTAGCTACCAAGAGACCCAGTACTTC.

The V gene is TRBV7-9, the J gene TRBJ2-1; D remains unclear. Trimming left V 4 bases short and J 8 bases short, with 18 bases between. CDR3 length: 15 residues. Per the germline V gene, CDR1 is SEHNR and CDR2 is FQNEAQ (reference sequence). The CDR3 region is CASSSWTLPADEQFF. Written as DNA, the CDR3 is TGTGCCAGCAGCTCCTGGACCCTCCCGGCCGATGAGCAGTTCTTC.